This T cell receptor (beta chain) is from a study of T-cell reconstitution after alpha-beta-depleted transplantation in children (TCRdb year 2016). The study in broad terms: T-cell immune reconstitution after TCRalphabeta/CD19-depleted allogeneic hematopoietic cell transplantation in children was quantitatively tracked in the study by means of TCR repertoire profiling.

Reading the germline V gene gives CDR1 SGHDT and CDR2 YYEEEE. There are 17 amino acids in the CDR3, from cysteine to phenylalanine inclusive. Only the CDR3 DNA is retained, 51 bases long and in frame from the first base. Libraries were constructed by PCR. The sequencer was an Illumina HiSeq 2500. To normalize quantification of the TCRbeta repertoire, the TCR libraries were built with molecular barcoding that relied on unique molecular identifiers. The public reads were reprocessed in TCRdb via fastp at Q25 and MiXCR, keeping in-frame beta chains. Rows are unified per CDR3 protein, each entry keeping the most common DNA and genes. This sample comprises around 5,000 distinct CDR3 sequences, about 28% of them detected only once. Together, the top ten hold 36% of the sample. Findings and caveats that apply to the study as a whole: Hyperexpanded clone frequencies declined over subsequent months; after one year, T-cell counts and TCRbeta diversity were mostly attributed to newly produced T cells. The apparently early recovery of alphabetaT-cell counts about two months after transplant reportedly depended on only several hundred rapidly expanded clones that came from non-depleted graft cells. In some patients, high TCRbeta diversity at day 60 was attributed to recipient T cells and intrathymic progenitors that had survived conditioning.

Interpreted using the paper, the time point label stands for: day 60 (about 2 months) after transplantation. Reading the label with the study, this specimen's treatment or condition is: allogeneic hematopoietic cell transplantation with graft depleted of TCRalphabeta T cells and CD19 B cells. Transplant recipients were children who received TCRalphabeta/CD19-depleted allogeneic hematopoietic cell grafts. Note on this clonotype: Its specific antigen is unknown. Mismatch with germline at one junction end may stem from a read error.

Sequencing used PBMCs, mostly from graft donor cells, obtained 60 days after TCRalphabeta/CD19-depleted stem cell transplant. The sequence is built from TRBV5-6 and TRBJ1-2; possibly the D gene is TRBD1, per 6 matching bases. This receptor was obtained from a male patient aged 2-10 years who had a stem cell transplant for acute lymphoblastic leukemia, so the T cells may come from the graft donor. The CDR3 reads CAISSGPGVVFDYGYTF. The DNA sequence is as follows: TGTGCCATCAGCTCCGGGCCAGGGGTGGTTTTCGACTATGGCTACACCTTC.